This entry concerns a single T cell receptor (beta chain). Which antigen it targets is not known. No qualities accompany the bases; no much larger clone lies one base away. TCRdb records Illumina NovaSeq 6000 as the sequencer. TCRalpha and TCRbeta cDNA libraries were constructed by 5'RACE with constant-segment primers, with sample barcodes and unique molecular identifiers being introduced. RNA was extracted from every sample with Trizol reagent. The libraries were amplified in two PCR steps, and the second step added a second sample barcode and Illumina TruSeq adapters. Libraries were sequenced on an Illumina NovaSeq with 2 x 150 bp paired-end reads. As for the original processing: With migec v1.2.7, reads were demultiplexed and then collapsed into UMI-guided consensus sequences. Using mixcr v2.1.11, UMI consensuses were aligned to TRA and TRB V and J templates and then assembled into clonotypes. A clonotype was counted as expanded or contracted only when both edgeR and NoisET called the clonotype significant, with the noise models trained on biological replicates. For edgeR calls, a false discovery rate-adjusted p below 0.01 and a log2 fold-change threshold of 1 were applied. PCA with hierarchical clustering of max-normalized trajectories of the 1000 most abundant clonotypes was used as exploratory dynamics analysis. Separately sequenced CD4+ and CD8+ repertoires were used to assign a CD4 or CD8 phenotype to each responding clone. The public reads were quality trimmed at Q25 with fastp and then assembled into clones with MiXCR by TCRdb, keeping productive beta chains. Records with the same CDR3 protein are collapsed into one entry carrying the most frequent genes and DNA. The V and J calls come from TCRdb's annotation, not from the publication. The sample table lists under 650,000 distinct CDR3 sequences, under 20% of them with a count of one. The ten largest clones add up to more than 10% of the sample.

PBMCs were isolated by Ficoll-Paque density gradient centrifugation. The record originates from a study of T-cell memory formation after mild COVID-19 (dated by TCRdb to the early 2020s). For context, the study as a whole: Most TCR sequence clusters were specific to one of the two donors. In a couple of donors, T-cell clones that expanded and contracted after mild COVID-19 were tracked by sequencing TCRalpha and TCRbeta repertoires over time. The cohort was made up of two young adult volunteers, one female and one male, who were previously healthy. What the authors observed across the whole study: Clones that contracted from day 15 to 85 showed balanced CD4/CD8 phenotypes, whereas a second wave of clones that expanded from day 15 to 37 leaned towards CD4+. Some responding clones were detected in pre-infection memory, which suggested that pre-existing cross-reactive memory T cells had joined the SARS-CoV-2 response. SARS-CoV-2 specificity of the second-wave clones peaking on day 37 was not confirmed. Only a couple of mild cases were covered by the study, and larger cohorts that include severe cases with pre-infection samples were considered necessary. Contracting CD4+ clones appeared mostly in the CM and EM memory subsets, whereas CD8+ clones were enriched in EMRA.

The source material was PBMCs or a T cell subset sorted from them (not recorded which). The sequence was collected from an adult woman who had mild COVID-19 (a few samples of this study predate the infection). The sample titles of this study are shuffled in the database, so cell type and time point are left out; the donor was told from shared clones.

The bases are TGTGCCAGCAGTTTTACAGGGGGTGAAAAACTGTTTTTT. It translates to CASSFTGGEKLFF. The receptor chain draws on TRBV12-3 or TRBV12-4 and TRBJ1-4, with 8 bases matching TRBD1. CDR3 length: 13 amino acids, cysteine to phenylalanine. The CDR3 DNA has 39 bases and is translated from base 1. Ends trimmed: V by 3 bases, J by 7 bases; bases unmatched to a gene: 1.